The T cell receptor (beta chain) described here comes from a study of cytomegalovirus exposure and HLA in healthy donors. The CDR3 spans 16 residues. Germline V gives CDR1 KGHSH, CDR2 LQKENI. V lost 7 bases and J lost 0; bases outside the gene matches: 9. Vbeta (60) and Jbeta (13) primers were used in the PCR. Clones were sequenced by immunoSEQ multiplex PCR, and TCRdb holds only the in-frame ones, with some missing. Of 100,000 to 150,000 clones in the sample, 80% to 90% were seen once. This sequence joins TRBV18 and TRBJ2-1, with 7 bases that match TRBD1. What was sequenced was PBMCs. This clonotype was sampled from a woman between 18 and 30 years old in good health and CMV-seropositive. The DNA of the CDR3 is TGTGCCAGCTTAACCCAACAGGGGAGCTCCTACAATGAGCAGTTCTTC. It encodes CASLTQQGSSYNEQFF.